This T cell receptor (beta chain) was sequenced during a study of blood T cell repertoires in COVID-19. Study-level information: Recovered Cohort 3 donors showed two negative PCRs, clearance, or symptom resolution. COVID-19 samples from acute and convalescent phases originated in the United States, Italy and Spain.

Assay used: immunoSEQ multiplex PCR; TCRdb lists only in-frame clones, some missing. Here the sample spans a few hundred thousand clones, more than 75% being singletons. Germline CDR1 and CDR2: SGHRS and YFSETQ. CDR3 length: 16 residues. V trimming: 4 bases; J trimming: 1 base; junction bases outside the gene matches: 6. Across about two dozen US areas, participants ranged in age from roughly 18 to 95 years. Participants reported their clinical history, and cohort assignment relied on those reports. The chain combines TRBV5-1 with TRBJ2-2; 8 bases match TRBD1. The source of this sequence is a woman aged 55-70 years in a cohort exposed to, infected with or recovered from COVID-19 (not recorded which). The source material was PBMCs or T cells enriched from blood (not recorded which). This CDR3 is CASSESGTGNTGELFF. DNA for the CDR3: TGCGCCAGCAGCGAATCCGGGACAGGGAACACCGGGGAGCTGTTTTTT.